The 20 T cell receptor beta chains given below trace back to one sample, sequenced in a study of blood T cells in healthy people across ages. The second PCR ran about 6 to 12 cycles with a sample-barcoded 5' primer and J-beta primers. TCRdb re-analysed the 5' RACE reads in MiXCR, keeping a single row per CDR3 protein. In the table there are 700,000 or so distinct CDR3 sequences, around 43% of which are singletons. Sequencing was performed on blood. These receptors all come from a man older than 75 in good health.

The chain combines TRBV7-8 with TRBJ1-2, with 7 bases matching TRBD1. The length of the CDR3 is 15 residues. V lost 0 bases and J lost 4; bases outside the gene matches: 5. CDR1 is SGHVS and CDR2 is FQNEAQ in the germline V gene. CDR3 sequence: CASSLAGRGSYGYTF. CDR3 nucleotides: TGTGCCAGCAGCTTAGCGGGCAGGGGGAGCTATGGCTACACCTTC. Supplemented by reference TRBV7-8 and TRBJ1-2, the full variable domain reads GAGVSQSPRYKVAKRGQDVALRCDPISGHVSLFWYQQALGQGPEFLTYFQNEAQLDKSGLPSDRFFAERPEGSVSTLKIQRTQQEDSAVYLCASSLAGRGSYGYTFGSGTRLTVV.

The V and J genes are TRBV27 and TRBJ1-1; D not certain. Trimming shortened V by 0 bases and J by 3 bases, and 14 bases separated the two germline ends. CDR3 length equals 16 residues. Germline CDR1 reads MNHEY; CDR2 reads SMNVEV (reference sequence). The CDR3 is CASSLSGSGVDTEAFF. In nucleotides, the CDR3 is TGTGCCAGCAGTTTATCGGGTTCGGGAGTTGACACTGAAGCTTTCTTT.

This chain uses TRBV7-3 with TRBJ2-2; D remains unclear. The CDR3 is 15 residues long. Per germline, CDR1 SGHTA and CDR2 FQGTGA. Trimming shortened V by 5 bases and J by 7 bases, and 17 bases separated the two germline ends. CDR3 DNA: TGTGCCAGCAGCCCTGAGTGGGGTGGCATCGGGGAGCTGTTTTTT. It yields the protein CASSPEWGGIGELFF.

On this clonotype itself: No DNA is shown, since the ends of the CDR3 on it are uncertain; the CDR3 is the one TCRdb lists. This rearrangement joins TRBV5-5 to TRBJ1-3. The V gene's germline CDR1 is SGHKS and CDR2 YYEKEE (reference sequence). Inclusive of both ends, the CDR3 amounts to 15 amino acids. The CDR3 loop is CASSFLWASGNTIYF.

Points on this clonotype: Being one base from a much bigger clone, this may be a read error. V usage is TRBV7-8 and J usage is TRBJ2-1, with a tentative D call TRBD2 (5 bases). The CDR3 sequence is 18 residues long. Trimming left V 4 bases short and J 7 bases short, with 26 bases between. Germline CDR1 is SGHVS and CDR2 is FQNEAQ. Here the CDR3 reads CASSSLRAAVTRENEQFF. The CDR3 coding sequence is TGTGCCAGCAGCTCTCTTCGGGCTGCGGTGACGAGGGAGAATGAGCAGTTCTTC.

The rearrangement links TRBV6-2 or TRBV6-3 to TRBJ2-5, with TRBD1 matching over 7 bases. The J call may be faulty, since TRBJ2-7 better matches the DNA end. The germline CDR1 and CDR2 sequences are MNHEY and SVGEGT. The CDR3 spans 14 residues. The CDR3 coding sequence is TGTGCCAGCAGTTACGGACAGGCTTGGTACGAGCAGTACTTC. It yields the protein CASSYGQAWYEQYF.

The table lists this clonotype with a few counts. The chain couples TRBV29-1 to TRBJ1-2, with TRBD1 matching 8 bases. The ends lost 4 bases at V and 3 bases at J; junction bases unmatched: 7. The CDR3 consists of 14 residues. Germline V gives CDR1 SQVTM, CDR2 ANQGSEA. CDR3 DNA: TGCAGCGTTGTTCCGGGACAGGCGGACTATGGCTACACCTTC. Protein product: CSVVPGQADYGYTF.

The V gene is TRBV5-6, the J gene TRBJ2-2; D not certain. V lost 4 bases to trimming and J lost 2 bases, with 12 bases between them. The germline gives CDR1 SGHDT, CDR2 YYEEEE. The CDR3 consists of 15 residues. DNA of the CDR3: TGTGCCAGCAGCAGCATAGAATACAACACCGGGGAGCTGTTTTTT. As protein: CASSSIEYNTGELFF.

The V gene is TRBV29-1, the J gene TRBJ2-5; D not resolved. The V and J ends lost 2 bases and 5 bases respectively, with 15 bases between them. The CDR3 has 14 residues. CDR1 and CDR2 (germline): SQVTM, ANQGSEA. The CDR3 loop reads CSVERAPRRETQYF. The CDR3 DNA sequence: TGCAGCGTTGAACGAGCGCCCAGGCGGGAGACCCAGTACTTC.

This clonotype was seen repeatedly, ten times or more. This chain links TRBV20-1 with TRBJ1-5, with D maybe TRBD1 (5 bases). The CDR3 sequence is 13 residues long. Germline CDR1 is DFQATT and CDR2 is SNEGSKA (reference sequence). Deletions cut 7 bases from V and 8 bases from J, with 18 bases between. The CDR3 protein is CSVVREGSEPQHF. CDR3 DNA sequence: TGCAGTGTCGTCAGGGAAGGGTCGGAGCCCCAGCATTTT.

This clonotype was observed many times. The chain uses TRBV6-2 or TRBV6-3 and TRBJ2-3, with TRBD2 identical over 9 bases. The CDR3 has 13 residues. Germline assignment: CDR1 MNHEY and CDR2 SVGEGT. V dropped 6 bases and J dropped 4; count of bases not matched to a gene: 2. CDR3 nucleotides: TGTGCCAGCAGGCGGGGGGGATCAGATACGCAGTATTTT. This gives the protein CASRRGGSDTQYF.

In the case of this clonotype: Its ends do not fully match the called genes, so a read error is possible. This sequence joins TRBV7-9 and TRBJ1-5; D may be TRBD1 (5 bases). Germline-derived CDR1 and CDR2 are SEHNR and FQNEAQ (reference sequence). The CDR3 runs 17 residues. The CDR3 is CANSPNPNGAFNQPQHF. The DNA for the CDR3 is TGTGCCAACAGCCCTAACCCAAATGGGGCCTTTAATCAGCCCCAGCATTTT.

V gene TRBV12-3 or TRBV12-4 combines with J gene TRBJ2-5, with TRBD2 matching 9 bases. The CDR3 sequence is 16 residues long. V gave up 1 base and J gave up 1 base; unmatched junction bases: 4. The CDR3 nucleotides are TGTGCCAGCAGTTTAGGGGCGGGGGGGCGCCAAGAGACCCAGTACTTC. It specifies CASSLGAGGRQETQYF.

This clonotype has just a few counts. The chain couples TRBV29-1 to TRBJ1-1; 7 nucleotides match TRBD1. V gave up 4 bases and J gave up 1 base; unmatched junction bases: 12. CDR3 size: 16 residues. Looked up from germline, CDR1 is SQVTM and CDR2 is ANQGSEA. CDR3 nucleotide sequence: TGCAGCGTTGGGGACAGCACCGCGCGACAGAACACTGAAGCTTTCTTT. Protein sequence: CSVGDSTARQNTEAFF.

V is TRBV7-9 and J is TRBJ2-7; 7 nucleotides agree with TRBD2. The V gene's germline CDR1 is SEHNR and CDR2 FQNEAQ (reference sequence). This CDR3 is 11 amino acids long. With V trimmed by 8 bases and J by 7 bases, 5 bases remained unmatched. The CDR3: CASAGVGEQYF. In DNA, the CDR3 is TGTGCCAGCGCGGGGGTGGGGGAGCAGTACTTC. Based on the CDR3 plus reference TRBV7-9 and TRBJ2-7, the full variable domain is DTGVSQNPRHKITKRGQNVTFRCDPISEHNRLYWYRQTLGQGPEFLTYFQNEAQLEKSRLLSDRFSAERPKGSFSTLEIQRTEQGDSAMYLCASAGVGEQYFGPGTRLTVT.

The V and J genes are TRBV20-1 and TRBJ2-1; TRBD1 aligns across 11 bases. With 5 bases clipped from V and 13 bases from J, the junction kept 13 bases outside the gene matches. Germline CDR1 is DFQATT and CDR2 is SNEGSKA (reference sequence). The length of the CDR3 is 14 residues. Here the CDR3 DNA reads TGCAGTGCTGACCGGGACAGGGGGAAGGAGACCCAGTTCTTC. The encoded protein is CSADRDRGKETQFF.

The chain uses TRBV4-3 and TRBJ1-6, with D possibly matching TRBD1 (5 bases). CDR1 is LGHNA, CDR2 YSLEER, per germline. The CDR3 runs to 17 residues. The germline V and J ends were trimmed by 0 bases and 10 bases, with 19 bases remaining between them. The CDR3 here is CASSQDFRAGANSPLHF. The CDR3 nucleotides read TGCGCCAGCAGCCAAGATTTCAGGGCTGGCGCGAACTCACCCCTCCACTTT.

As regards this clonotype: The junction differs from germline at one of its ends, possibly a read error. This chain links TRBV14 with TRBJ2-6; perhaps TRBD1 as D (6 bases). This CDR3 is built from 19 residues. The germline CDR1 and CDR2 sequences are SGHDN and FVKESK. This chain's CDR3 is CACSFKTGLFSTGANVLTF. The CDR3 DNA reads as TGTGCCTGCAGCTTCAAAACAGGGCTCTTTTCTACTGGGGCCAACGTCCTGACTTTC.

The chain carries TRBV6-2 or TRBV6-3 and TRBJ2-2; weak D call: TRBD1 (6 bases). Trimming removed 4 bases at V and 1 base at J, with 10 bases between. The germline gives CDR1 MNHEY, CDR2 SVGEGT. The CDR3 covers 15 residues. CDR3: CASSSLGQNTGELFF. CDR3 bases: TGTGCCAGCAGTTCTCTGGGACAGAACACCGGGGAGCTGTTTTTT.

Notes on this clonotype: The junction departs from the called germline gene at one end, perhaps through a read error. The chain recombines TRBV7-2 with TRBJ2-2; the match to TRBD2 covers 8 bases. This CDR3 region has 15 residues. Germline values: CDR1 SGHTA, CDR2 FQGNSA. Here the CDR3 reads CASCFRPSGSGELFF. The CDR3 DNA follows: TGTGCCAGCTGCTTTCGGCCTAGCGGGTCCGGGGAGCTGTTTTTT. The variable domain in full, with the rest retrieved from reference TRBV7-2 and TRBJ2-2, is GAGVSQSPSNKVTEKGKDVELRCDPISGHTALYWYRQSLGQGLEFLIYFQGNSAPDKSGLPSDRFSAERTGGSVSTLTIQRTQQEDSAVYLCASCFRPSGSGELFFGEGSRLTVL.